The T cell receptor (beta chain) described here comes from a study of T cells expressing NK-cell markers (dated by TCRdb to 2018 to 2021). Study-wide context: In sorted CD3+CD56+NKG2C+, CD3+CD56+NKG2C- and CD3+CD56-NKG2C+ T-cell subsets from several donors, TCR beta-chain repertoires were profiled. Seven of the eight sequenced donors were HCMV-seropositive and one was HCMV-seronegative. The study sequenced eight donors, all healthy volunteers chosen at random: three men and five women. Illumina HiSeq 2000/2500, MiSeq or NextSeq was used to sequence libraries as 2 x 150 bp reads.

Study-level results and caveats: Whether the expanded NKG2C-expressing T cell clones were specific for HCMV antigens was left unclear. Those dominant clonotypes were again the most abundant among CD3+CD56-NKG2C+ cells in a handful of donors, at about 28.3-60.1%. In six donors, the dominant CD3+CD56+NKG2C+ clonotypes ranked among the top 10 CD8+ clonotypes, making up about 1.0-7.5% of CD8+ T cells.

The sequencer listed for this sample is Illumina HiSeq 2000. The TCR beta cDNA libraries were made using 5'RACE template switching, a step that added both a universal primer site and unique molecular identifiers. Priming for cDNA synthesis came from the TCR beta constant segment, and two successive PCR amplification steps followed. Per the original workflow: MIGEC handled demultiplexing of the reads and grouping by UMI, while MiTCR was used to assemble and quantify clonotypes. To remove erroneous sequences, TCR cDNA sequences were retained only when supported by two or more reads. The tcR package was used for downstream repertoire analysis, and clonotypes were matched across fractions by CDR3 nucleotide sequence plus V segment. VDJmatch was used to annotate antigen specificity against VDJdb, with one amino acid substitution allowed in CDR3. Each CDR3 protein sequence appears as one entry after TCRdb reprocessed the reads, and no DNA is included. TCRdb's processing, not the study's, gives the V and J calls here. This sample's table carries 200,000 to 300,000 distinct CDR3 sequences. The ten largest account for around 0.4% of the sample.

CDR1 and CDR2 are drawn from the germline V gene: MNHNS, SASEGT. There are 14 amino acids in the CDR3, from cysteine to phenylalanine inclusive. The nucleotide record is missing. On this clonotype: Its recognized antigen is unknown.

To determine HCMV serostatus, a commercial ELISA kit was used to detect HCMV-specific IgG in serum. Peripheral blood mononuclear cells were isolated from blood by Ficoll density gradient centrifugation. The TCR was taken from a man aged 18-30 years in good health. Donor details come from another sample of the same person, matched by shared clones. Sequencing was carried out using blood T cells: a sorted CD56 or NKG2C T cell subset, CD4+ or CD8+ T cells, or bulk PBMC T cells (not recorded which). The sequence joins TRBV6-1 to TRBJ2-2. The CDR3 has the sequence CASRSTYTTGELFF.